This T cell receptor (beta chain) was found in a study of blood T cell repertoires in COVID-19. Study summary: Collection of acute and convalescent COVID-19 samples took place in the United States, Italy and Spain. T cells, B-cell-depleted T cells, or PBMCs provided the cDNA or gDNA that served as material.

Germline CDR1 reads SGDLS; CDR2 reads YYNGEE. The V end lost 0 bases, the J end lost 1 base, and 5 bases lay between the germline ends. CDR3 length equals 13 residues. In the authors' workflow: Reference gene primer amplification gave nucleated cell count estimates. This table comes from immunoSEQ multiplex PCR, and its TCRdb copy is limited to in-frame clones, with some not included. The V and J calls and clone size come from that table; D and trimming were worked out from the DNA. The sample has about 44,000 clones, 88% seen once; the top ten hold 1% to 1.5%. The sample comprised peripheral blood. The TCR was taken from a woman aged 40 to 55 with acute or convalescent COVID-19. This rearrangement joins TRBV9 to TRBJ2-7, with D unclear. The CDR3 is CASSVADSYEQYF. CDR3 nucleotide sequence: TGTGCCAGCAGCGTAGCAGATTCCTACGAGCAGTACTTC.